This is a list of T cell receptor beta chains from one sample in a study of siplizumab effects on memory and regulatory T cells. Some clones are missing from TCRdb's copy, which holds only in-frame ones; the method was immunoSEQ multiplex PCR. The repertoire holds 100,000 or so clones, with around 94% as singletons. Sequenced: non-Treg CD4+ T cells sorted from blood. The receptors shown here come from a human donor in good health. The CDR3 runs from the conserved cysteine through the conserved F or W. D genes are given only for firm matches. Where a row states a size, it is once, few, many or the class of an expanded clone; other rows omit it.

CAWSGKGVPKNTEAFF | TGTGCCTGGAGTGGTAAGGGCGTACCCAAGAACACTGAAGCTTTCTTT | - | TRBV30 | - | TRBJ1-1
CASSESGASEAFF | TGCGCCAGCAGTGAGTCTGGAGCCTCTGAAGCTTTCTTT | - | TRBV10-1 | - | TRBJ1-1
CAIRGDLEPNYGYTF | TGTGCCATCAGAGGGGACCTAGAACCCAACTATGGCTACACCTTC | - | TRBV10-3 | - | TRBJ1-2
CASSRRTDTQYF | TGTGCCAGCAGCAGACGTACAGATACGCAGTATTTT | - | TRBV27 | - | TRBJ2-3
CASSYGTGGGDEQYF | TGTGCCAGCAGTTACGGGACAGGGGGCGGGGACGAGCAGTACTTC | - | TRBV6-5 | TRBD1 | TRBJ2-7
CASRAEGNTIYF | TGTGCCAGCCGAGCCGAGGGGAACACCATATATTTT | - | TRBV28 | - | TRBJ1-3
CASRSNRDSPLYEQYF | TGTGCCAGCAGATCAAACCGGGACAGTCCCCTTTACGAGCAGTACTTC | - | TRBV28 | TRBD1 | TRBJ2-7
CASSSTGYNEQFF | TGTGCCAGCAGTTCGACAGGGTACAATGAGCAGTTCTTC | once | TRBV6-6 | TRBD1 | TRBJ2-1
CASSEARGGYTF | TGTGCCAGCAGTGAAGCGCGGGGTGGCTACACCTTC | - | TRBV6-1 | - | TRBJ1-2
CASSPTGVGEAFF | TGTGCCAGCAGCCCGACAGGGGTAGGAGAAGCTTTCTTT | - | TRBV7-9 | TRBD1 | TRBJ1-1
CASRITLEGSDSTDTQYF | TGTGCCAGCAGAATAACCCTAGAGGGAAGCGATAGCACAGATACGCAGTATTTT | - | TRBV27 | - | TRBJ2-3
CASSSWDRGRTDTQYF | TGTGCCAGCAGCAGCTGGGACAGGGGGAGGACAGATACGCAGTATTTT | - | TRBV5-6 | TRBD1 | TRBJ2-3
CASSLTSGTDTQYF | TGTGCCAGCAGTCTAACCTCCGGGACAGATACGCAGTATTTT | - | TRBV6-9 | - | TRBJ2-3
CASGTGVSGNTIYF | TGTGCCAGCGGGACAGGGGTGTCTGGAAACACCATATATTTT | - | TRBV6-5 | TRBD1 | TRBJ1-3
CASKTGRAGNQPQHF | TGTGCCAGCAAAACAGGGCGAGCGGGCAATCAGCCCCAGCATTTT | - | TRBV6-5 | - | TRBJ1-5
CASRGQLYEQYF | TGTGCCAGCAGGGGTCAGCTCTACGAGCAGTACTTC | - | TRBV28 | - | TRBJ2-7
CAISAGLEGTSGRRGEQFF | TGTGCCATCAGTGCTGGTCTTGAGGGAACTAGCGGGAGAAGGGGCGAGCAGTTCTTC | - | TRBV10-3 | TRBD2 | TRBJ2-1
CASSLEAGHREQFF | TGTGCCAGCAGCTTAGAAGCAGGCCATCGAGAGCAGTTCTTC | - | TRBV7-9 | - | TRBJ2-1
CASSKWDSRHYGYTF | TGTGCCAGCTCGAAATGGGACAGCCGTCACTATGGCTACACCTTC | - | TRBV18 | TRBD1 | TRBJ1-2
CASMGESKRPQYF | TGTGCCAGCATGGGGGAATCGAAGAGACCCCAGTACTTC | - | TRBV25-1 | - | TRBJ2-5
CASSSDRAEQFF | TGTGCCAGCAGCTCAGACAGGGCAGAGCAGTTCTTC | - | TRBV28 | TRBD1 | TRBJ2-1
CASSLVINTEAFF | TGTGCCAGCAGCCTAGTAATCAACACTGAAGCTTTCTTT | - | TRBV6-1 | - | TRBJ1-1
CASSLWGQKTEAFF | TGTGCCAGCAGTTTATGGGGACAGAAGACTGAAGCTTTCTTT | - | TRBV27 | TRBD1 | TRBJ1-1
CASSFGGVEETQYF | TGTGCCAGCAGCTTCGGGGGGGTCGAAGAGACCCAGTACTTC | - | TRBV7-6 | TRBD2 | TRBJ2-5
CASSLASGTGELFF | TGTGCCAGCAGCTTAGCTTCAGGGACCGGGGAGCTGTTTTTT | - | TRBV11-1 | - | TRBJ2-2
CASRALDRGDNQPQHF | TGTGCCAGTAGGGCACTAGACAGGGGGGACAATCAGCCCCAGCATTTT | - | TRBV19 | TRBD1 | TRBJ1-5
CASSLGGTFSNQPQHF | TGTGCCAGCAGTTTGGGAGGAACTTTTAGCAATCAGCCCCAGCATTTT | - | TRBV28 | - | TRBJ1-5
CASSSSRPGTTNGYTF | TGTGCCAGCAGTTCCAGTCGGCCGGGAACGACTAATGGCTACACCTTC | - | TRBV28 | - | TRBJ1-2
CAGGQPSEQYF | TGTGCCGGCGGACAGCCCAGCGAGCAGTACTTC | - | TRBV28 | - | TRBJ2-7
CASSYTSGDYNEQFF | TGTGCCAGCAGCTACACTAGCGGGGACTACAATGAGCAGTTCTTC | - | TRBV4-2 | TRBD2 | TRBJ2-1
CASSVATSGNNEQFF | TGTGCCAGCAGCGTAGCGACTAGCGGGAACAATGAGCAGTTCTTC | - | TRBV9 | TRBD2 | TRBJ2-1
CASSLEAASTDTQYF | TGTGCCAGCAGCTTAGAGGCTGCTAGCACAGATACGCAGTATTTT | - | TRBV7-2 | - | TRBJ2-3
CASRRDTTYNEQFF | TGTGCCAGCAGAAGGGACACCACCTACAATGAGCAGTTCTTC | - | TRBV6-5 | - | TRBJ2-1
CASSLFGAGGKQYF | TGTGCCAGCAGTTTATTTGGAGCGGGAGGGAAACAGTACTTC | - | TRBV28 | TRBD2 | TRBJ2-7
CASSLASTGYSNQPQHF | TGTGCCAGCAGCTTGGCCTCCACAGGATATAGCAATCAGCCCCAGCATTTT | - | TRBV5-6 | - | TRBJ1-5
CASSLPQFGANVLTF | TGTGCCAGCAGCCTACCTCAGTTTGGGGCCAACGTCCTGACTTTC | - | TRBV7-3 | - | TRBJ2-6